The entry below describes one TCR beta chain. The V and J ends lost 3 bases and 1 base respectively, with 9 bases between them. CDR1 and CDR2 (germline): LNHDA, SQIVND (reference sequence). This CDR3 is 14 amino acids long. Here immunoSEQ multiplex PCR was the method, and the copy in TCRdb shows in-frame clones only, minus some. The sample includes about 300,000 clones, around 76% of them seen just once. This sample was included in a study of cytotoxic CD8 clonotypes in ibrutinib-treated CLL. Sequencing used PBMCs, obtained at disease progression, from a patient treated with ibrutinib. This chain links TRBV19 with TRBJ1-1, with no clear D. This TCR was recovered from a human donor with chronic lymphocytic leukemia. CDR3 in DNA: TGTGCCAGTAGTATCGGCGGAGAGAACACTGAAGCTTTCTTT. This gives the protein CASSIGGENTEAFF.